This passage covers 32 T cell receptor beta chains from one sample sequenced in a study of Graves' ophthalmopathy and Graves' hyperthyroidism. The TCR beta CDR3 regions underwent amplification from RNA transcripts. An opening RT-PCR round employed HTBI primers and preceded a second-round multiplex PCR. TCRdb reanalysed the multiplex PCR reads using MiXCR and keeps one entry per CDR3 protein. The sample lists hundreds of thousands of distinct CDR3 sequences, 40% occurring once. Sample: peripheral blood. These TCRs come from an adult man with Graves' ophthalmopathy.

This clonotype was picked up a small number of times. This chain uses TRBV25-1 with TRBJ1-1; weak D call: TRBD1 (6 bases). The V gene's germline CDR1 is MGHDK and CDR2 SYGVNS. Trimming cost V 6 bases and J 4 bases, with 12 bases left between them. CDR3 length equals 13 residues. The CDR3 coding sequence is TGTGCCAGCAGATCAGGGGTTACCACTGAAGCTTTCTTT. Translation gives CASRSGVTTEAFF.

V and J are TRBV10-3 and TRBJ1-1; 7 bases are a match to TRBD1. The germline V gene has CDR1 ENHRY and CDR2 SYGVKD. Trimming removed 6 bases from V and 3 bases from J; junction bases left unmatched: 4. The CDR3 spans 13 residues. In nucleotides, the CDR3 is TGTGCCATCAGGGAAGGGACAGACACTGAAGCTTTCTTT. Translated: CAIREGTDTEAFF.

This chain uses TRBV25-1 with TRBJ2-5, with 8 positions matching TRBD1. The CDR3 length is 15 residues. Germline CDR1 and CDR2: MGHDK and SYGVNS. V shed 6 bases and J 4 bases; nucleotides not matched to a gene: 10. CDR3 sequence reads: CASSVDQGARETQYF. DNA for the CDR3: TGTGCCAGCAGCGTAGACCAGGGGGCGCGAGAGACCCAGTACTTC.

This clonotype was found a few times. The gene calls are TRBV7-8 and TRBJ2-7; 9 bases align to TRBD1. The CDR3 covers 16 residues. Losses at the gene ends were 5 bases for V and 2 bases for J; bases not matched to a gene: 10. Per the germline V gene, CDR1 is SGHVS and CDR2 is FQNEAQ. CDR3 residues: CASSVGFGTGTYEQYF. In DNA form, the CDR3 reads TGTGCCAGCAGCGTAGGTTTTGGGACAGGGACCTACGAGCAGTACTTC. The full variable domain, in which reference TRBV7-8 and TRBJ2-7 provide the parts outside the CDR3, is GAGVSQSPRYKVAKRGQDVALRCDPISGHVSLFWYQQALGQGPEFLTYFQNEAQLDKSGLPSDRFFAERPEGSVSTLKIQRTQQEDSAVYLCASSVGFGTGTYEQYFGPGTRLTVT.

The chain carries TRBV5-4 and TRBJ2-7; 9 bases align to TRBD1. The CDR3 has 13 residues. Germline CDR1 reads SGHNT; CDR2 reads YYREEE (reference sequence). Trimming at V came to 4 bases and at J to 5 bases, leaving 4 bases not matched to a gene. The CDR3 bases are TGTGCCAGCAGCCGGGACAGGGACAACGAGCAGTACGTC. This translates into CASSRDRDNEQYV.

In this sample, this clonotype turned up many times. The chain carries TRBV15 and TRBJ1-5; D unclear. V lost 0 bases and J lost 4, with 10 bases in between. This CDR3 region has 15 residues. The germline V gene has CDR1 LNHNV and CDR2 YYDKDF (reference sequence). CDR3 loop: CATSRERAGNQPQHF. The CDR3 DNA is TGTGCCACCAGCAGAGAGCGGGCGGGAAATCAGCCCCAGCATTTT.

The genes are TRBV20-1 and TRBJ2-7; 8 nucleotides agree with TRBD1. This CDR3 contains 14 residues. The J segment lost 2 bases and the V segment lost 5 bases, leaving 8 bases of the junction unmatched. Germline V CDR1 and CDR2: DFQATT, SNEGSKA (reference sequence). CDR3 coding DNA: TGCAGTGCTCCAGACGGGACAGGTACCTACGAGCAGTACTTC. The encoded protein is CSAPDGTGTYEQYF.

This chain links TRBV11-2 with TRBJ2-7; D gene uncertain. The CDR3 has 16 amino acids. CDR1 and CDR2 from the germline V gene are SGHAT and FQNNGV. Deletions cut 1 base from V and 6 bases from J, with 19 bases between. The CDR3 sequence: CASSLARSAPDAEQYF. DNA for the CDR3: TGTGCCAGCAGCTTAGCTCGGTCCGCGCCGGACGCCGAGCAGTACTTC.

This chain uses TRBV25-1 with TRBJ2-7; D uncertain. V shed 6 bases and J shed 6 bases, with 12 bases lying between them. Germline loops: CDR1 MGHDK, CDR2 SYGVNS. There are 12 residues in the CDR3. The CDR3, as DNA: TGTGCCAGCAGCGTAGCAAACGGCGAGCAGTACTTC. It encodes CASSVANGEQYF.

This clonotype was found a few times. The gene calls are TRBV9 and TRBJ1-2; 8 bases fit TRBD1. In germline, CDR1 is SGDLS, CDR2 YYNGEE. The CDR3 has 15 residues. Losses at the gene ends were 0 bases for V and 4 bases for J; bases not matched to a gene: 5. CDR3 sequence reads: CASSVEGQGFYGYTF. The DNA for the CDR3 is TGTGCCAGCAGCGTAGAAGGACAGGGATTCTATGGCTACACCTTC.

This clonotype was detected many times. The chain joins TRBV5-1 to TRBJ2-7; perhaps TRBD1 as D (5 bases). Germline values: CDR1 SGHRS, CDR2 YFSETQ. This CDR3 is 13 amino acids long. Trimming took off 2 bases at V and 10 bases at J, with 16 bases between the two ends. CDR3 sequence: CASSFDSTYGQYF. The CDR3 region has the DNA TGCGCCAGCAGCTTCGACAGTACCTACGGCCAGTACTTC.

The chain has TRBV15 and TRBJ1-2; D is possibly TRBD1 (5 bases). This CDR3 contains 13 residues. V was trimmed by 3 bases and J by 2 bases, leaving 7 bases between them. Germline CDR1 reads LNHNV; CDR2 reads YYDKDF (reference sequence). The CDR3 DNA is TGTGCCACCAGCAGCCGGGGCAACTATGGCTACACCTTC. Translation gives CATSSRGNYGYTF.

This clonotype was detected many times. This rearrangement joins TRBV5-6 to TRBJ1-5; D might be TRBD1 (5 bases). Trimming cost V 2 bases and J 6 bases, with 9 bases left between them. The CDR3 spans 13 residues. The germline gives CDR1 SGHDT, CDR2 YYEEEE. The CDR3 bases are TGTGCCAGCAGCTTAGGAGGGACTCAGCCCCAGCATTTT. Its protein product is CASSLGGTQPQHF.

In this sample, this clonotype turned up many times. The chain links TRBV9 to TRBJ1-3; maybe TRBD1 (5 bases). CDR1 is SGDLS and CDR2 is YYNGEE in the germline V gene. The germline V and J ends were trimmed by 1 base and 3 bases, with 11 bases remaining between them. The CDR3 spans 15 residues. The CDR3 coding sequence is TGTGCCAGCAGCGTAAGGTCAGGGAATGGAAACACCATATATTTT. Translation: CASSVRSGNGNTIYF.

This clonotype was observed a single time. V gene TRBV29-1 combines with J gene TRBJ2-7, with 7 bases matching TRBD1. The J segment lost 1 base and the V segment lost 8 bases, leaving 8 bases of the junction unmatched. The CDR3 contains 13 residues. Germline values: CDR1 SQVTM, CDR2 ANQGSEA. The CDR3: CSRQGYVSYEQYF. DNA of the CDR3: TGCAGCAGACAGGGTTACGTTTCCTACGAGCAGTACTTC.

The CDR3 region has the DNA TGTGCCAGCAGCCAAGTATCCGGGCTCTCTGGAAACACCATATATTTT. Its protein product is CASSQVSGLSGNTIYF. The chain uses TRBV14 and TRBJ1-3; D is uncertain. Trimming took 1 base from V and 0 from J, leaving 10 bases between them. CDR1 and CDR2 from the germline V gene are SGHDN and FVKESK. The CDR3 is made up of 16 amino acids.

The rearrangement uses TRBV9 and TRBJ2-5; possibly TRBD1 for D (6 bases). CDR3 length equals 15 residues. With 0 bases removed from V and 2 bases from J, the gap between germline ends came to 11 bases. The germline V gene encodes CDR1 SGDLS and CDR2 YYNGEE. The CDR3 spells CASSVERGKQETQYF. DNA of the CDR3: TGTGCCAGCAGCGTAGAAAGGGGGAAACAAGAGACCCAGTACTTC. The variable domain in full, completed from reference TRBV9 and TRBJ2-5, reads DSGVTQTPKHLITATGQRVTLRCSPRSGDLSVYWYQQSLDQGLQFLIQYYNGEERAKGNILERFSAQQFPDLHSELNLSSLELGDSALYFCASSVERGKQETQYFGPGTRLLVL.

This clonotype has ten or more counts. The chain recombines TRBV10-2 with TRBJ2-6, with D perhaps given as TRBD1 or TRBD2 (5 bases each). V lost 7 bases, J lost 0 bases, and 13 bases lay in between. From germline, CDR1 is WSHSY and CDR2 SAAADI. The CDR3 has 16 residues. The CDR3, as DNA: TGCGCCAGCACAGGGAGAGGATTCTCTGGGGCCAACGTCCTGACTTTC. Protein sequence: CASTGRGFSGANVLTF.

V and J are TRBV11-2 and TRBJ2-7; a weak D match, TRBD1 (6 bases). V gave up 6 bases and J gave up 3 bases, with 9 bases separating them. The CDR3 has 12 amino acids. The germline gives CDR1 SGHAT, CDR2 FQNNGV. The CDR3 loop is CASRAGVYEQYF. The CDR3, as DNA: TGTGCCAGCAGAGCAGGGGTCTACGAGCAGTACTTC.

This clonotype was observed a few times. This sequence joins TRBV5-1 and TRBJ2-2, with 8 bases identical to TRBD1. The CDR3 has 15 amino acids. Germline lookup yields CDR1 SGHRS and CDR2 YFSETQ. With V trimmed by 6 bases and J by 6 bases, 10 bases remained unmatched. CDR3 residues: CASTPGQGMAGELFF. CDR3 coding DNA: TGCGCCAGCACCCCCGGACAGGGAATGGCCGGGGAGCTGTTTTTT.

V usage is TRBV4-2 and J usage is TRBJ1-4; D perhaps matches TRBD1 (5 bases). V was shortened by 0 bases and J by 4 bases, with 12 bases between the two germline ends. Germline V gene data show CDR1 as LGHNA and CDR2 as YNFKEQ. This CDR3 has 16 amino acids. The CDR3 sequence is CASSQDTTALNEKLFF. The CDR3 DNA reads as TGTGCCAGCAGCCAAGATACGACAGCTCTTAATGAAAAACTGTTTTTT.

The chain uses TRBV7-9 and TRBJ1-2; D call uncertain. This CDR3 has 14 residues. Germline lookup yields CDR1 SEHNR and CDR2 FQNEAQ (reference sequence). The V gene lost 1 base and the J gene lost 6 bases, with 12 bases spanning the gap. CDR3 protein: CASSLGSSGDGYTF. The CDR3 DNA reads as TGTGCCAGCAGCTTAGGTTCCTCAGGTGATGGCTACACCTTC.

This clonotype was detected ten times or more. This chain connects TRBV6-5 to TRBJ1-2; 8 bases are shared with TRBD1. Germline V gene sequence: CDR1 MNHEY, CDR2 SVGAGI. The length of the CDR3 is 12 residues. V lost 6 bases, J lost 6 bases, and 3 bases stayed unmatched. The CDR3 DNA is TGTGCCAGCAGCGAGGACAGGGATGGCTACACCTTC. Translating it yields CASSEDRDGYTF.

In regard to this clonotype: The junction and the germline gene differ at one end; a read error may be behind it. The rearrangement links TRBV10-1 to TRBJ2-2; 8 nucleotides line up with TRBD1. CDR3 length equals 19 residues. Germline V gene sequence: CDR1 WNHNN, CDR2 SYGVQD (reference sequence). The CDR3 is CAISELGQGKLSGPGELFF. The DNA of the CDR3 is TGTGCCATCAGTGAACTTGGACAGGGAAAACTATCTGGCCCCGGGGAGCTGTTTTTT.

This clonotype has a handful of counts. This chain connects TRBV4-3 to TRBJ1-1; D not certain. Germline V lookup: CDR1 LGHNA, CDR2 YSLEER. CDR3 size: 13 residues. The V end lost 0 bases, the J end lost 6 bases, and 8 bases lay between the germline ends. CDR3 region: CASSQDLTAEAFF. The CDR3, as DNA: TGCGCCAGCAGCCAAGATCTTACAGCTGAAGCTTTCTTT.

This chain uses TRBV7-9 with TRBJ1-4; tentative D call: TRBD1 (5 bases). CDR1 and CDR2 (germline): SEHNR, FQNEAQ (reference sequence). The CDR3 spans 15 residues. Trimming stripped 2 bases from V and 0 bases from J, with 7 bases between. DNA for the CDR3: TGTGCCAGCAGCTTAAGACAGCCAACTAATGAAAAACTGTTTTTT. Residues: CASSLRQPTNEKLFF.

This clonotype has only one observation. Lacking the conserved final phenylalanine or tryptophan, this CDR3 likely reflects a read error. The rearrangement joins TRBV2 to TRBJ1-2; D may be TRBD1 (6 bases). Germline assignment: CDR1 SNHLY and CDR2 FYNNEI. The V end lost 8 bases, the J end lost 5 bases, and 18 bases lay between the germline ends. The CDR3 consists of 14 residues. CDR3 loop: CASQDRGLGYGYTL. As DNA, the CDR3 is TGTGCCAGCCAAGACCGGGGGCTTGGGTATGGCTACACCCTC.

This clonotype was detected only once. The rearrangement uses TRBV29-1 and TRBJ2-2; weak D call: TRBD2 (6 bases). Looked up from germline, CDR1 is SQVTM and CDR2 is ANQGSEA. V was cut by 7 bases and J by 5 bases, with 11 bases left in between. This CDR3 has 12 amino acids. DNA for the CDR3: TGCAGCGCCGGACTATATACCGGGGAGCTGTTTTTT. Translated, it gives CSAGLYTGELFF.

The rearrangement joins TRBV20-1 to TRBJ1-5; either TRBD1 or TRBD2 may fit D (6 bases each). The tail of the sequence fits TRBJ2-3 better, so the J call may be wrong. CDR1 is DFQATT and CDR2 is SNEGSKA in the germline V gene (reference sequence). The CDR3 totals 16 residues. CDR3 residues: CSASDNSGGDNQPQYF. The CDR3, as DNA: TGCAGTGCTAGTGACAACAGTGGAGGGGACAATCAGCCCCAGTATTTT.

On this clonotype: Its ends do not fully match the called genes, so a read error is possible. CDR3 in amino acids: CVSSLVGETQYF. In DNA, the CDR3 is TGCGTCAGCAGCCTGGTAGGGGAGACCCAGTACTTC. The rearrangement uses TRBV7-9 and TRBJ2-5; D is ambiguous. The CDR3 has 12 amino acids. Germline-derived CDR1 and CDR2 are SEHNR and FQNEAQ (reference sequence).

In regard to this clonotype: This may be a read error: a much more frequent sequence differs by one nucleotide. The genes are TRBV29-1 and TRBJ1-1; 8 positions agree with TRBD1. CDR1 is SQVTM and CDR2 is ANQGSEA in the germline V gene. J lost 6 bases, V lost 7 bases, and 16 bases had no gene match. There are 15 residues in the CDR3. The CDR3 nucleotides are TGCAGCGCCGAAAGGCAGGGGGCTGGGAGCGCTGAAGCTTTCTTT. It yields the protein CSAERQGAGSAEAFF.

The V call is TRBV6-1, the J call TRBJ2-2, with 10 bases fitting TRBD1. Trimming took 5 bases from V and 3 from J; bases not matched to a gene: 6. Germline CDR1 and CDR2: MNHNS and SASEGT. This CDR3 region has 16 residues. CDR3 sequence (DNA): TGTGCCAGCAGTAGAACCGGGACAGGGGACACCGGGGAGCTGTTTTTT. Protein: CASSRTGTGDTGELFF.